This paragraph reports one T cell receptor (beta chain). Original methodology: It was from reference gene primer amplification that nucleated cell counts were estimated. Some clones are missing from TCRdb's copy, which holds only in-frame ones; the method was immunoSEQ multiplex PCR. That table furnishes V, J and clone size, whereas the DNA furnished D and trimming. Among approximately 37,000 clones listed, about 89% were seen once. CDR3 length: 13 residues. The V end was cut by 9 bases, the J end by 1 base, with 12 bases between. Germline CDR1 reads KGHSH; CDR2 reads LQKENI. The sample originates from a study of blood T cell repertoires in COVID-19. About the research overall: Material from acute and convalescent COVID-19 was sourced from the United States, Italy and Spain. PBMCs, B-cell-depleted T cells, or T cells were the source of the cDNA or gDNA that made up the material.

This rearrangement joins TRBV18 to TRBJ2-5; the D gene is possibly TRBD2 (6 bases). This clonotype was obtained from an elderly man with active COVID-19. Sequencing input: peripheral blood. The CDR3 DNA sequence: TGTGCCAGTGCCGGGAGCACCCAAGAGACCCAGTACTTC. It is translated as CASAGSTQETQYF.